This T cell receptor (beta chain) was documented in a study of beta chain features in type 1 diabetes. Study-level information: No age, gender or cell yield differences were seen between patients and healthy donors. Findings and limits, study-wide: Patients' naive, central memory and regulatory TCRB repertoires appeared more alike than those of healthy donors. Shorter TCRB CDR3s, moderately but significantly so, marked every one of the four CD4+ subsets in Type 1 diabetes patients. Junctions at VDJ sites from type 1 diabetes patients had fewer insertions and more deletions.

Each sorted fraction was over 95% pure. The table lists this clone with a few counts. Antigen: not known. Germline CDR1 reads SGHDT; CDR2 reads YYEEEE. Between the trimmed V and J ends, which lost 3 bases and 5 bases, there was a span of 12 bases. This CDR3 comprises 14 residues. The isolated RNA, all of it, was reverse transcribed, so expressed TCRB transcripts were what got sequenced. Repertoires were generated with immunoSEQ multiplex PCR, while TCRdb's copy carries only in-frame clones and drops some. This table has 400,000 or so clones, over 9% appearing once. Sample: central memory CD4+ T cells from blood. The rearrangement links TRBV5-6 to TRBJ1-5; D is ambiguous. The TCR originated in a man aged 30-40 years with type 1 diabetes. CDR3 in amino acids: CASSSAGRDQPQHF. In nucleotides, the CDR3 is TGTGCCAGCAGCTCGGCGGGCCGGGATCAGCCCCAGCATTTT. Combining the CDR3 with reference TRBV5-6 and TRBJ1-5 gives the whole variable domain DAGVTQSPTHLIKTRGQQVTLRCSPKSGHDTVSWYQQALGQGPQFIFQYYEEEERQRGNFPDRFSGHQFPNYSSELNVNALLLGDSALYLCASSSAGRDQPQHFGDGTRLSIL.